This T cell receptor (beta chain) was obtained from a study of blood T cells in healthy people across ages. Whole-study context: Template switching recovered approximately one barcoded beta molecule for every two T cells.

The V end was cut by 0 bases, the J end by 3 bases, with 10 bases between. CDR3 length: 14 residues. Germline loops: CDR1 SGHRS, CDR2 YFSETQ. Notes on the study in general: Roughly linearly, TCR beta diversity per million T cells fell as age increased. For the donors, CMV status was unknown and possibly confounded expanded clonotype changes. Whereas aged donors had fewer naive CD4+ cells, long-lived donors had more of them and higher diversity.

About this clonotype: No antigen is known for it.

Primed by a sample-barcoded 5' primer and a J-beta primer mix, a second PCR proceeded for 7 to 11 cycles. Via MiXCR, TCRdb re-called the 5' RACE reads, giving one row per CDR3 protein. The sample shows some 730,000 distinct CDR3 sequences, about 20% of them seen only once. The specimen was blood. This TCR was recovered from a man in his 70s in good health. The genes are TRBV5-1 and TRBJ2-7; D remains unclear. CDR3: CASSLAPQIYEQYV. The CDR3 bases are TGCGCCAGCAGCTTGGCCCCGCAGATCTACGAGCAGTACGTC.